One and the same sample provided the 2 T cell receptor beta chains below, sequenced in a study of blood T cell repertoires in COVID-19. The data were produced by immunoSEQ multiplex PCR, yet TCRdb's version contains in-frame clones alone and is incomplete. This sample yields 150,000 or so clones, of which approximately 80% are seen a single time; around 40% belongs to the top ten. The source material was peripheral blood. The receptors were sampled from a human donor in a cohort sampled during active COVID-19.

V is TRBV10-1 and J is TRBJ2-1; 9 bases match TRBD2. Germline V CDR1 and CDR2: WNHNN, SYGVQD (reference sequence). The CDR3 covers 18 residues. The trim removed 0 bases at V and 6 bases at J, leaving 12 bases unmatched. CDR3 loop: CASSESTGGGGAANEQFF. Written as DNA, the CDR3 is TGCGCCAGCAGTGAGTCGACGGGGGGCGGGGGGGCCGCCAATGAGCAGTTCTTC.

CDR3: CASSYPLTGGWTGELFF. The CDR3 DNA reads TGTGCCAGCAGTTACCCCTTGACAGGGGGGTGGACCGGGGAGCTGTTTTTT. The chain has TRBV6-2 or TRBV6-3 and TRBJ2-2; 9 bases map to TRBD1. V trimming: 2 bases; J trimming: 5 bases; junction bases outside the gene matches: 9. Germline lookup yields CDR1 MNHEY and CDR2 SVGEGT. This CDR3 has 17 residues.